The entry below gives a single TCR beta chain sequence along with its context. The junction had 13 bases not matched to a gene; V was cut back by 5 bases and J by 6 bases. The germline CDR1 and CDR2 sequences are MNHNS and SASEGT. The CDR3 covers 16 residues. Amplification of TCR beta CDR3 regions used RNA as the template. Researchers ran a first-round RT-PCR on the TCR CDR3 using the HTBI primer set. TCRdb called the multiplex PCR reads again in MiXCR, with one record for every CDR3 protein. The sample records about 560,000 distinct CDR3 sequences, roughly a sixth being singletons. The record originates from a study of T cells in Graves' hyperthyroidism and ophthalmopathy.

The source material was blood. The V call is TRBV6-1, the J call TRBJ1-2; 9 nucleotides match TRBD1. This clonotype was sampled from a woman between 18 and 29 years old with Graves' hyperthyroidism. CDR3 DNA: TGTGCCAGCAGTCCCGCCGCCGGACAGGGGAGTCATGGCTACACCTTC. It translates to CASSPAAGQGSHGYTF.